This entry lists 14 T cell receptor beta chains sequenced from one sample in a study of T cells in tuberculosis. Libraries were prepared by immunoSEQ multiplex PCR; TCRdb keeps only in-frame clonotypes and omits some of them. The data show roughly 34,000 clones, with around 92% seen just once and around 7.7% held by the top ten. Source material: PBMCs. The receptors were sampled from a donor aged 10 to 29 with latent tuberculosis or without tuberculosis infection. Some clones in this sample may be carry-over from other donors' samples.

The gene calls are TRBV30 and TRBJ2-5; D gene ambiguous. Trimming left V 4 bases short and J 1 base short, with 13 bases between. Germline CDR1 is GTSNPN and CDR2 is SVGIG (reference sequence). The CDR3 has 14 amino acids. The CDR3 bases are TGTGCCTGGAATCGGTTAGAGGCCCAAGAGACCCAGTACTTC. Its protein is CAWNRLEAQETQYF.

The chain combines TRBV6-1 with TRBJ2-2; 10 nucleotides line up with TRBD2. The CDR3 sequence is 14 residues long. The V segment lost 8 bases and the J segment 6 bases; nucleotides outside the gene matches: 6. Germline lookup yields CDR1 MNHNS and CDR2 SASEGT. CDR3 DNA: TGTGCCAGCTCTAAGCGGGGGGGTGCCGGGGAGCTGTTTTTT. Encoded protein: CASSKRGGAGELFF.

The chain joins TRBV5-1 to TRBJ2-5; 9 nucleotides line up with TRBD2. The CDR3 spans 16 residues. V gave up 3 bases and J gave up 5 bases; unmatched junction bases: 11. Looked up from germline, CDR1 is SGHRS and CDR2 is YFSETQ. CDR3 in amino acids: CASSSSGDTQRETQYF. The CDR3 DNA reads TGCGCCAGCAGCTCTAGCGGGGACACTCAAAGGGAGACCCAGTACTTC.

The chain has TRBV23-1 and TRBJ2-4; D is undetermined. TRBV23-1 is designated an ORF whose function remains uncertain. This CDR3 is 11 amino acids long. Trimming removed 6 bases from V and 9 bases from J, with 9 bases in between. The CDR3 is CASRERVIQYF. The CDR3 region has the DNA TGCGCCAGCAGAGAAAGAGTCATTCAGTACTTC.

This clone was observed a handful of times. This chain connects TRBV15 to TRBJ1-4; D is unresolved. V was pared by 0 bases and J by 8 bases, with 7 bases between. The CDR3 covers 13 residues. Germline values: CDR1 LNHNV, CDR2 YYDKDF (reference sequence). DNA for the CDR3: TGTGCCACCAGCAGAGACCGTGTAGAAAAACTGTTTTTT. Protein sequence: CATSRDRVEKLFF.

The chain couples TRBV2 to TRBJ2-2; maybe TRBD1 (5 bases). V lost 7 bases and J lost 0, with 9 bases in between. The CDR3 spans 14 residues. Germline CDR1 reads SNHLY; CDR2 reads FYNNEI. The CDR3 sequence is CASTGSANTGELFF. The CDR3 nucleotides are TGTGCCAGCACAGGGTCTGCGAACACCGGGGAGCTGTTTTTT.

The gene calls are TRBV5-1 and TRBJ2-2, with 8 positions matching TRBD1. The germline V gene encodes CDR1 SGHRS and CDR2 YFSETQ. The trim removed 5 bases at V and 4 bases at J, leaving 10 bases unmatched. This CDR3 region has 16 residues. The CDR3 region is CASSLTGQGGTGELFF. CDR3 nucleotide sequence: TGCGCCAGCAGTTTAACTGGACAGGGTGGCACCGGGGAGCTGTTTTTT.

The rearrangement links TRBV7-6 to TRBJ2-3, with TRBD2 as a possible D gene (5 bases). CDR1 and CDR2 (germline): SGHVS, FNYEAQ. This CDR3 contains 17 residues. Between the trimmed V and J ends, which lost 2 bases and 1 base, there was a span of 16 bases. DNA of the CDR3: TGTGCCAGCAGCTTACAAGTGCCGGGGTCGGGCACAGATACGCAGTATTTT. Translation: CASSLQVPGSGTDTQYF.

The chain combines TRBV18 with TRBJ2-5, with TRBD2 matching 11 bases. Trimming cost V 3 bases and J 1 base; bases outside gene matches: 1. Germline values: CDR1 KGHSH, CDR2 LQKENI. The CDR3 extends over 15 amino acids. The CDR3 DNA reads as TGTGCCAGCTCACCGGGGACTAGCGGCCAAGAGACCCAGTACTTC. Protein sequence: CASSPGTSGQETQYF.

On this clone: Germline is not matched at one junction end, which may reflect a read error. The genes are TRBV11-2 and TRBJ2-7, with TRBD2 matching over 7 bases. From germline, CDR1 is SGHAT and CDR2 FQNNGV. The CDR3 has 12 amino acids. The CDR3 DNA sequence: TGTGCCAGCAGCCCCGGCGACGGGAGGCATGACTTC. Its protein product is CASSPGDGRHDF.

The J gene is TRBJ2-2, the V gene TRBV19, with TRBD2 matching 16 bases. J gave up 5 bases and V 5 bases, and 8 bases lay outside the gene matches. In germline, CDR1 is LNHDA, CDR2 SQIVND (reference sequence). This CDR3 has 18 residues. CDR3 amino acids: CASSPGLAGGKGTGELFF. The CDR3, as DNA: TGTGCCAGTAGTCCGGGACTAGCGGGAGGGAAAGGGACCGGGGAGCTGTTTTTT.

This CDR3 reads CASSVDAGGLSYEQYF. In DNA form, the CDR3 reads TGTGCCAGCAGCGTAGACGCGGGGGGCCTCTCCTACGAGCAGTACTTC. The chain carries TRBV9 and TRBJ2-7; 8 bases agree with TRBD2. The CDR3 is 16 amino acids. The germline gives CDR1 SGDLS, CDR2 YYNGEE. With 0 bases clipped from V and 0 bases from J, the junction kept 5 bases outside the gene matches.

V and J are TRBV7-9 and TRBJ1-1; TRBD1 is a possible D gene (6 bases). Germline-derived CDR1 and CDR2 are SEHNR and FQNEAQ (reference sequence). The CDR3 extends over 12 amino acids. The V and J ends lost 2 bases and 13 bases respectively, with 14 bases between them. In DNA form, the CDR3 reads TGTGCCAGCAGCTTAAAAACAGGGCCGCTTTTCTTT. Translating it yields CASSLKTGPLFF.

The rearrangement links TRBV7-9 to TRBJ2-7, with 7 bases matching TRBD1. V was clipped by 7 bases and J by 2 bases; unmatched bases: 8. The length of the CDR3 is 14 residues. Germline loops: CDR1 SEHNR, CDR2 FQNEAQ (reference sequence). CDR3: CASNPRDRPYEQYF. In DNA, the CDR3 is TGTGCCAGCAACCCCCGGGACAGACCCTACGAGCAGTACTTC.